The clone carrying this T cell receptor beta chain turned up a few times. Other DNA sequences from this sample encode an identical CDR3 as well. This sample stems from a study of blood T cell repertoires in COVID-19. Study background: The analysed material was cDNA or gDNA that came from T cells, B-cell-depleted T cells, or PBMCs.

CDR1 SGHTA and CDR2 FQGNSA come from the germline V gene. CDR3 length: 15 residues. The ends lost 4 bases at V and 0 bases at J; junction bases unmatched: 2. Data came from immunoSEQ multiplex PCR; TCRdb stores just in-frame clones and leaves some out. The sample holds 250,000 to 300,000 clones, around 85% seen once. Sequenced: peripheral blood. This TCR came from a man between 50 and 59 years old with active or convalescent COVID-19. This chain connects TRBV7-2 to TRBJ1-4; TRBD1 matches 7 bases. The CDR3 DNA sequence: TGTGCCAGCAGCTCCCAGGGGGCAACTAATGAAAAACTGTTTTTT. Protein: CASSSQGATNEKLFF.